This T cell receptor beta chain was identified in a study of blood T cell repertoires in COVID-19. Overall study context: The United States, Italy and Spain provided the acute and convalescent COVID-19 samples. PBMCs, B-cell-depleted T cells, or T cells provided the cDNA or gDNA that made up the material.

Source study methods: Reference gene primer amplification in the assay estimated nucleated cell counts. Repertoires were generated with immunoSEQ multiplex PCR, while TCRdb's copy carries only in-frame clones and drops some. The V and J calls and clone size are taken from that table; D and trimming were inferred from the DNA. The profile shows about 260,000 clones, around nine tenths of them singletons. In Seattle, patients joined the study during active infection and were tracked longitudinally. The sample holds a few counts of this clone. Sequencing was done on a sample of peripheral blood. The clonotype comes from a woman between 65 and 79 years old with COVID-19, enrolled during active disease.

In DNA, the CDR3 is TGTGCCAGTAGTGTCGACAGTCCCCAGCCCCAGCATTTT. Translation: CASSVDSPQPQHF. The chain uses TRBV19 and TRBJ1-5, with D possibly being TRBD1 (5 bases). This CDR3 has 13 residues. CDR1 and CDR2 (germline): LNHDA, SQIVND (reference sequence). V dropped 5 bases and J dropped 7 bases, with 12 bases sitting between them.